A single T cell receptor beta chain is shown here with its context. Its antigen remains unknown. Template material for TCR beta VDJ and CDR3 profiling consisted of genomic DNA. TCRdb recomputed calls from the reads with MiXCR, one row per CDR3 protein. The sample yields hundreds of thousands of distinct CDR3 sequences, 55% to 75% seen once. These data belong to a study of CD8+CD57+ T cells in acquired aplastic anemia. The study, taken as a whole, reports: Shared by patients and controls, 25 to 30 CD8+ CDR3s were abundant in patients.

J gave up 8 bases and V 8 bases, and 8 bases lay outside the gene matches. CDR3 length equals 13 residues. Germline values: CDR1 MNHEY, CDR2 SVGAGI. The chain employs TRBV6-5 and TRBJ1-4; 7 bases map to TRBD1. This TCR came from a human donor in good health, serving as a control. Source material: sorted CD4+, CD8+, or CD8+CD57+ T cells (not recorded which) from PBMCs. The CDR3 DNA follows: TGTGCCAGCCGGAGGGGGCTTGGAGAAAAACTGTTTTTT. The encoded protein is CASRRGLGEKLFF.